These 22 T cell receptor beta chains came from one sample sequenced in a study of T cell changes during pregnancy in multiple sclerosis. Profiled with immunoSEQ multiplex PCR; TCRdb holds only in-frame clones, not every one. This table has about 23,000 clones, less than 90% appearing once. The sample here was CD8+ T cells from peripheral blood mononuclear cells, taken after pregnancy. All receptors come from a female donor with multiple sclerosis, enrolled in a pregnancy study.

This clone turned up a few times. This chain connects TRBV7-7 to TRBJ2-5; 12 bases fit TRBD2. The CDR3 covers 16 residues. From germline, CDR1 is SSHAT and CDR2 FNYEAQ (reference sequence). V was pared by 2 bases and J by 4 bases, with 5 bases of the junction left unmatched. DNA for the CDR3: TGTGCCAGCAGCTTACGACTAGCGGGAGTAGGAGAGACCCAGTACTTC. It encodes CASSLRLAGVGETQYF.

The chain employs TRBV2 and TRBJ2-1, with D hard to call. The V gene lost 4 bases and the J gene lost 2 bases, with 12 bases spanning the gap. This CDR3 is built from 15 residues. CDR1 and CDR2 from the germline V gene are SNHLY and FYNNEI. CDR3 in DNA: TGTGCCAGCAGTGTTGTTTCACTGGCCTACAATGAGCAGTTCTTC. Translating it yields CASSVVSLAYNEQFF.

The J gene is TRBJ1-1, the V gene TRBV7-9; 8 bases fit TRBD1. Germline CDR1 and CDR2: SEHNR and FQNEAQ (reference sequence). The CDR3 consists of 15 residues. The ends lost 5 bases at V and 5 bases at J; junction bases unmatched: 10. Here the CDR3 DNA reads TGTGCCAGCAGCACCCACGGACAGGGTGAGACTGAAGCTTTCTTT. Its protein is CASSTHGQGETEAFF.

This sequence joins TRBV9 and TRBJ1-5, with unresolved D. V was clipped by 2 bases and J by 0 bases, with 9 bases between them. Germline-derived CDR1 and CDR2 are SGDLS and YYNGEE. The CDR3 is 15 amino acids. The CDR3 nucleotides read TGTGCCAGCAGCGTCGAAGAGTATAGCAATCAGCCCCAGCATTTT. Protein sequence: CASSVEEYSNQPQHF.

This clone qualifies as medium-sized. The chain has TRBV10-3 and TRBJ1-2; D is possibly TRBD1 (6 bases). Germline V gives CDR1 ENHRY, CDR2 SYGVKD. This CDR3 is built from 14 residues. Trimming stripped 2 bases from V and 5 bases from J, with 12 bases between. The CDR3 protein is CAISEGGEGYGYTF. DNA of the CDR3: TGTGCCATCAGTGAGGGGGGCGAAGGATATGGCTACACCTTC.

CDR3 bases: TGTGCCAGCAGTTCCCCTGATTGGACTAGCGGGGGCGATAATGAGCAGTTCTTC. This encodes CASSSPDWTSGGDNEQFF. This chain joins TRBV28 and TRBJ2-1; TRBD2 aligns across 13 bases. The V gene's germline CDR1 is MDHEN and CDR2 SYDVKM. V shed 4 bases and J 7 bases; nucleotides not matched to a gene: 13. The length of the CDR3 is 18 residues.

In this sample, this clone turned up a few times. CDR3 coding DNA: TGTGCCAGCAGCTTAGTAACAGGGGAAGGGAATGAGCAGTTCTTC. This gives the protein CASSLVTGEGNEQFF. The chain combines TRBV11-3 with TRBJ2-1; 7 nucleotides line up with TRBD1. From germline, CDR1 is SGHNT and CDR2 YENEEA. This CDR3 comprises 15 residues. The J segment lost 7 bases and the V segment lost 1 base, leaving 7 bases of the junction unmatched.

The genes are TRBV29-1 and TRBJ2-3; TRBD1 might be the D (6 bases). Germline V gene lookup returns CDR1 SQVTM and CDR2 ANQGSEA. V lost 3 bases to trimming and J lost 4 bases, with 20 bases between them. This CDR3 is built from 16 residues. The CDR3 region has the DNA TGCAGCGTTGACATCACAGGGATGTGTTGTTCAGATACGCAGTATTTT. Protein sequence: CSVDITGMCCSDTQYF.

The CDR3 DNA follows: TGTGCCAGCAGTTACTCCCTAGGGGATTCGGGTGAAAAACTGTTTTTT. Translating gives CASSYSLGDSGEKLFF. This chain uses TRBV6-5 with TRBJ1-4, with a weak D call TRBD1 (5 bases). Germline CDR1 is MNHEY and CDR2 is SVGAGI. The V gene lost 0 bases and the J gene lost 7 bases, with 15 bases spanning the gap. This CDR3 contains 16 residues.

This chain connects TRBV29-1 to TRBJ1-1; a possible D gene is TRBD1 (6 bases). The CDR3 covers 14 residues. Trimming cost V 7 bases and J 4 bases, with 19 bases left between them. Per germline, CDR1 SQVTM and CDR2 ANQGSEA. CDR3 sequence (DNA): TGCAGCGCGAAGCCTGGGGGCGCGGGCACTGAAGCTTTCTTT. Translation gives CSAKPGGAGTEAFF.

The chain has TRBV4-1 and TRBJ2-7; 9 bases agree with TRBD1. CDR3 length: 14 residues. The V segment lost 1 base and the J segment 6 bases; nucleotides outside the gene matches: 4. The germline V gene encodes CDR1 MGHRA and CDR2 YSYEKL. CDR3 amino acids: CASSQVETGGEQYF. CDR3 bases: TGCGCCAGCAGCCAAGTTGAGACAGGGGGCGAGCAGTACTTC.

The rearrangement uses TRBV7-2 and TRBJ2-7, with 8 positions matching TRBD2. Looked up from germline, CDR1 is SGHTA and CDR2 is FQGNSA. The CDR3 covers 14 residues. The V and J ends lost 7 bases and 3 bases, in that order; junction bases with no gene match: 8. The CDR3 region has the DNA TGTGCCAGCAACGACGGGCTAGCGGGCTACGAGCAGTACTTC. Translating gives CASNDGLAGYEQYF. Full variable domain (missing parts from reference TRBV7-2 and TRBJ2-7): GAGVSQSPSNKVTEKGKDVELRCDPISGHTALYWYRQSLGQGLEFLIYFQGNSAPDKSGLPSDRFSAERTGGSVSTLTIQRTQQEDSAVYLCASNDGLAGYEQYFGPGTRLTVT.

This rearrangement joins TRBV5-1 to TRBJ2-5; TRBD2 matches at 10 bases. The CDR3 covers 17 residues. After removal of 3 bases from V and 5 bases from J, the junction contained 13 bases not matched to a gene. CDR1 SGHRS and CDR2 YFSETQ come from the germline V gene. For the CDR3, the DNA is TGCGCCAGCAGCTCCAGTTTAGCGGGAGGAATCAGTGAGACCCAGTACTTC. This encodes CASSSSLAGGISETQYF. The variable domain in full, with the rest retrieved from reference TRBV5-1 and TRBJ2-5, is KAGVTQTPRYLIKTRGQQVTLSCSPISGHRSVSWYQQTPGQGLQFLFEYFSETQRNKGNFPGRFSGRQFSNSRSEMNVSTLELGDSALYLCASSSSLAGGISETQYFGPGTRLLVL.

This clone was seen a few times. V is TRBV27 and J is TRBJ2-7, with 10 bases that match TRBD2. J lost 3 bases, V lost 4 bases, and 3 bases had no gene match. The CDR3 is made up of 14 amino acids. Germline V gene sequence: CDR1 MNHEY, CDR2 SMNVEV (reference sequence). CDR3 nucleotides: TGTGCCAGCAGTTCCCTAGCGGGAGTCTACGAGCAGTACTTC. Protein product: CASSSLAGVYEQYF.

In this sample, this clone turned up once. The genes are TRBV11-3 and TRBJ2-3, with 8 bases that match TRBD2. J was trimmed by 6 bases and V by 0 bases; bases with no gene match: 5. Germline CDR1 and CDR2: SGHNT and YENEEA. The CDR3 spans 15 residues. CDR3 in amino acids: CASSLEGGRHDTQYF. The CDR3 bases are TGTGCCAGCAGCTTAGAGGGCGGGAGGCATGATACGCAGTATTTT.

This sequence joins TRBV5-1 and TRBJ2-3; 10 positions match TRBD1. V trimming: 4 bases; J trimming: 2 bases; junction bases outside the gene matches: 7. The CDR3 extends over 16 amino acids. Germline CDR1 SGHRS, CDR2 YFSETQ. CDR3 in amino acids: CASSEGQGSTTDTQYF. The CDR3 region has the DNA TGCGCCAGCAGCGAGGGACAGGGGAGTACCACAGATACGCAGTATTTT.

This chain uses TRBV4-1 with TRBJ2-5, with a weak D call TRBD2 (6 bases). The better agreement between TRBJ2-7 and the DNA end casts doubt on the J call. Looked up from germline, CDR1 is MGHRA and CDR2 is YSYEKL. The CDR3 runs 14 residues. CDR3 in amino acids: CASSQEPEGFEQYF. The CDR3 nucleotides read TGCGCCAGCAGCCAAGAACCGGAGGGGTTCGAGCAGTACTTC.

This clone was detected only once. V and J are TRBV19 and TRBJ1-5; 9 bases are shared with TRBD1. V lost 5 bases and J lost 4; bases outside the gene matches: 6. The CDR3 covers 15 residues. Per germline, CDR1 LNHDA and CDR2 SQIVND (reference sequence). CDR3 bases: TGTGCCAGTAGTCTGGACAGGGGTAAGAATCAGCCCCAGCATTTT. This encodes CASSLDRGKNQPQHF.

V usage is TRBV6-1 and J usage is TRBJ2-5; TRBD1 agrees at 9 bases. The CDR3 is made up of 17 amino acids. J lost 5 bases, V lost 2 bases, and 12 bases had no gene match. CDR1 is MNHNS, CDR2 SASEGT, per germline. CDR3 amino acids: CASSETVPGQGRETQYF. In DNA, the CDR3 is TGTGCCAGCAGTGAAACGGTGCCGGGACAGGGACGTGAGACCCAGTACTTC.

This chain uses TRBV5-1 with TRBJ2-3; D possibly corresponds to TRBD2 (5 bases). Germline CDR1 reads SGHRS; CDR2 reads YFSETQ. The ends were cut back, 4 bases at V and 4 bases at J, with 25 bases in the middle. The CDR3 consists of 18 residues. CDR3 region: CASSRVPDSPMAADTQYF. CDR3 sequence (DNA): TGCGCCAGCAGCAGGGTCCCGGACTCCCCAATGGCGGCAGATACGCAGTATTTT.

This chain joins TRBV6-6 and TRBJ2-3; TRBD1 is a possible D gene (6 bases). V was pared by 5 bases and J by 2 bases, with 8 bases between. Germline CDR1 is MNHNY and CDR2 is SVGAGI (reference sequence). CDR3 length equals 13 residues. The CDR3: CASSGQFTDTQYF. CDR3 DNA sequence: TGTGCCAGCAGTGGACAGTTCACAGATACGCAGTATTTT.

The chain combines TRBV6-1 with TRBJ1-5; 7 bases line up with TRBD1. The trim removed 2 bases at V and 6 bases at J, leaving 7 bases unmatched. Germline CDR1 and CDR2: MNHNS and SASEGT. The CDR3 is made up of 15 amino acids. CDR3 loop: CASSEYAGGTQPQHF. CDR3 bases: TGTGCCAGCAGTGAATACGCAGGGGGGACTCAGCCCCAGCATTTT.